This is a list of T cell receptor beta chains from one sample in a study of T cell repertoires in cytomegalovirus infection. TCRdb called the reads again in MiXCR, with one record for every CDR3 protein. In the table there are hundreds of thousands of distinct CDR3 sequences, around a sixth of which are singletons. Sequencing used PBMCs. All receptors come from a human donor in good health (CMV status not recorded). Some clones in this sample may be carry-over from other donors' samples. Each CDR3 is given with its conserved first and last residue. The D gene is left open where the match is weak. Size is stated for part of the rows, as once, few or many counts, or as a class when the clone is expanded.

D	J	size	V	DNA	CDR3
.	TRBJ1-1	.	TRBV5-5	TGTGCCAGCAGCGGAACAGGACTCACTGAAGCTTTCTTT	CASSGTGLTEAFF
.	TRBJ1-2	few	TRBV19	TGTGCCAGTAGTATGGGCGAATCTCTAGCGGGCTACACCTTC	CASSMGESLAGYTF
.	TRBJ1-5	many	TRBV12-3/TRBV12-4	TGTGCCAGCAGTTATACTGGGGGTCAGCCCCAGCATTTT	CASSYTGGQPQHF
TRBD1	TRBJ2-3	.	TRBV11-2	TGTGCCAGCAGCCCGTTGACAGGGAAGTTTTCAGATACGCAGTATTTT	CASSPLTGKFSDTQYF
.	TRBJ2-3	.	TRBV29-1	TGCAGCGTGTCAGGGCCGGGCACAGATACGCAGTATTTT	CSVSGPGTDTQYF
.	TRBJ2-5	few	TRBV5-5	TGTGCCAGCAGCTTGGAGGTTACGGGGGAAGAGACCCAGTACTTC	CASSLEVTGEETQYF
.	TRBJ2-1	few	TRBV5-6	TGTGCCAGCAGCCTACTCAGACCATTAGCAGACGATGAGCAGTTCTTC	CASSLLRPLADDEQFF
.	TRBJ2-3	.	TRBV20-1	TGCAGTGCCACGGGGGCGGGGGCCCGCACAGATACGCAGTATTTT	CSATGAGARTDTQYF
TRBD1	TRBJ1-2	.	TRBV3-1	TGTGCCAGCAGCCAAGCGGGACAGAAGCAGGGCTACACCTTC	CASSQAGQKQGYTF
TRBD1	TRBJ2-1	many	TRBV7-8	TGTGCCAGCAGCCCTATACCCATCAGACAGGGCCGTACGGGTGAGCAGTTCTTC	CASSPIPIRQGRTGEQFF
.	TRBJ2-1	many	TRBV12-3/TRBV12-4	TGTGCCAGCAGTTTGACAGAAGGTGAGCAGTTCTTC	CASSLTEGEQFF
.	TRBJ2-3	.	TRBV20-1	TGCAGTGCTATGAACGGCAGGGGTGAAGATACGCAGTATTTT	CSAMNGRGEDTQYF
TRBD1	TRBJ1-4	few	TRBV12-3/TRBV12-4	TGTGCCAGCAGTTTAATGACAGGGGCAGGTGAAAAACTGTTTTTT	CASSLMTGAGEKLFF
.	TRBJ2-3	.	TRBV28	TGTGCCAGCAGACCCATCTCCAGCGATACGCAGTATTTT	CASRPISSDTQYF
TRBD2	TRBJ2-1	few	TRBV7-9	TGTGCCAGCAGCAGTCCCACTAGCGGGGGTCTCAATGAGCAGTTCTTC	CASSSPTSGGLNEQFF
.	TRBJ1-5	.	TRBV20-1	TGCAGTGCTAGCAAGGCGGACATTCAGCCCCAGCATTTT	CSASKADIQPQHF
TRBD2	TRBJ2-1	few	TRBV5-4	TGTGCCAGCAGCTCGGGGGAGGGTAGTTATGAGCAGTTCTTC	CASSSGEGSYEQFF
.	TRBJ2-7	.	TRBV12-3/TRBV12-4	TGTGCCAGCAACCTAAGGGGGGCAGCCTACGAGCAGTACTTC	CASNLRGAAYEQYF
.	TRBJ2-7	few	TRBV5-4	TGTGCCAGCAGCTTGGGTGCAGGGCTCAAGAAGCAGTACTTC	CASSLGAGLKKQYF
.	TRBJ2-2	.	TRBV10-3	TGTGCCATCAGTTGGGCGAGAGAGGCCACCGGGGAGCTGTTTTTT	CAISWAREATGELFF
TRBD1	TRBJ2-5	few	TRBV4-1	TGCGCCAGCAGCTCAAGGGGGCGCGGGGAGACCCAGTACTTC	CASSSRGRGETQYF
.	TRBJ1-4	.	TRBV28	TGTGCCAGCTCCCAGGGAGAGGTTTCTGAAAAACTGTTTTTT	CASSQGEVSEKLFF
.	TRBJ2-7	many	TRBV11-2	TGTGCCAGCAGCCCTGGGACTTGGGAGCAGTACTTC	CASSPGTWEQYF
TRBD2	TRBJ2-2	.	TRBV7-2	TGTGCCAGCAGCTTGGAACTAGCGGGAGGGCCGGGGATCGGGGAGCTGTTTTTT	CASSLELAGGPGIGELFF
.	TRBJ1-1	few	TRBV28	TGTGCCACCGGGACCCCCGGGTTAGGGGGTACTGAAGCTTTCTTT	CATGTPGLGGTEAFF
.	TRBJ1-1	.	TRBV2	TGTGCCAGCTCTACCTTCCCTGGCACTGAAGCTTTCTTT	CASSTFPGTEAFF
TRBD1	TRBJ1-6	.	TRBV20-1	TGCAGTGCTGGACAGGGGGTAGAGTCACCCCTCCACTTT	CSAGQGVESPLHF
.	TRBJ1-1	many	TRBV7-2	TGTGCCAGCAGCTTAGGTGCATCGCCGGGCACTGAAGCTTTCTTT	CASSLGASPGTEAFF
.	TRBJ2-1	many	TRBV7-2	TGTGCCAGCAGCTGGGACTTGAGCTCCTACAATGAGCAGTTCTTC	CASSWDLSSYNEQFF
.	TRBJ2-2	once	TRBV2	TGTGCCAGCAGAAGATACAGGGAAACCGGGGAGCTGTTTTTT	CASRRYRETGELFF
.	TRBJ2-3	few	TRBV20-1	TGCAGTGCCGCAGGGCTCAGGGCAGATACGCAGTATTTT	CSAAGLRADTQYF
.	TRBJ2-6	many	TRBV7-2	TGTGCCAGCAGCCCAGGGTTCCCTGGGGCCAACGTCCTGACTTTC	CASSPGFPGANVLTF
TRBD2	TRBJ2-7	.	TRBV6-2/TRBV6-3	TGTGCCAGCAGTTTCCAGCGGGAGGCCCCCTACGAGCAGTACTTC	CASSFQREAPYEQYF
TRBD1	TRBJ2-1	.	TRBV7-8	TGTGCCAGCAGCGCATCCCGGGACAGGGGGAGGGGAAATGAGCAGTTCTTC	CASSASRDRGRGNEQFF
.	TRBJ2-7	many	TRBV7-2	TGTGCCAGCAGCCCAGAACCCTACGAGCAGTACTTC	CASSPEPYEQYF
TRBD2	TRBJ2-7	.	TRBV2	TGTGCCAGCAGTGCTGGAGGGAGGGCCGACGAGCAGTACTTC	CASSAGGRADEQYF
.	TRBJ1-6	few	TRBV28	TGTGCCAGCAGTTTATCGACCTGGACATCACCCCTCCACTTT	CASSLSTWTSPLHF
.	TRBJ1-5	many	TRBV4-2	TGTGCCAGCAGCCAAGACAAGGGTCAGCCCCAGCATTTT	CASSQDKGQPQHF
.	TRBJ2-2	.	TRBV28	TGTGCCAGCAGTTTACCTTCCGCCACCGGGGAGCTGTTTTTT	CASSLPSATGELFF
TRBD1	TRBJ1-1	many	TRBV7-9	TGTGCCAGCACCCTGCGCCGGGACAGAGGGTTGTCTGAAGCTTTCTTT	CASTLRRDRGLSEAFF
.	TRBJ1-6	few	TRBV6-6	TGTGCCAGCAGTTACTCGAAGGACCCCCGTTCACCCCTCCACTTT	CASSYSKDPRSPLHF
.	TRBJ2-3	many	TRBV7-2	TGTGCCAGCAGCTTAGGGCTTGCAGGGAAGACAGATACGCAGTATTTT	CASSLGLAGKTDTQYF
.	TRBJ1-5	few	TRBV20-1	TGCAGTGCAGGAAGGACTGGTAGCAATCAGCCCCAGCATTTT	CSAGRTGSNQPQHF
.	TRBJ1-5	many	TRBV7-6	TGTGCCAGCAGCTTAGCAACTCATCAGCCCCAGCATTTT	CASSLATHQPQHF
.	TRBJ2-7	many	TRBV4-3	TGCGCCAGCAGCCAAGAAGTCGACTGGATCTACGAGCAGTACTTC	CASSQEVDWIYEQYF
.	TRBJ1-5	many	TRBV11-2	TGTGCCAGCAGCCTCAATCGGGAGAGTTATAGCAATCAGCCCCAGCATTTT	CASSLNRESYSNQPQHF
.	TRBJ2-7	few	TRBV27	TGTGCCAGCCATAAGGCATCAGTGGGCGAGCAGTACTTC	CASHKASVGEQYF
TRBD1	TRBJ2-7	.	TRBV7-2	TGTGCCAGCAGCTTAAGGACAGGGGCCTCCGAGCAGTACTTC	CASSLRTGASEQYF
TRBD2	TRBJ2-1	many	TRBV7-8	TGTGCCAGCAGCTTAGCGAGTTTTAAGCGGGGGGGAAGTGAGCAGTTCTTC	CASSLASFKRGGSEQFF
.	TRBJ2-7	few	TRBV11-2	TGTGCCAGCAGCTCCGGCCCAACAAGGTTCGAGCAGTACTTC	CASSSGPTRFEQYF
TRBD1	TRBJ2-3	many	TRBV7-9	TGTGCCAGCAGCCCAAACGACAGGGCCACAGATACGCAGTATTTT	CASSPNDRATDTQYF
.	TRBJ2-7	few	TRBV7-2	TGTGCCAGCAGCTTAAGTCTAGGGGCTTACGAGCAGTACTTC	CASSLSLGAYEQYF
.	TRBJ1-5	few	TRBV10-2	TGCGCCAGCAGTGAGTTAATGCAGCCCCAGCATTTT	CASSELMQPQHF
.	TRBJ1-5	.	TRBV2	TGTGCCAGCAGTGAAGGTGGGGATCAGCCCCAGCATTTT	CASSEGGDQPQHF
TRBD1	TRBJ2-3	once	TRBV4-1	TGCGCCAGCAGCCAAGAATTACAGGGGAGCACAGATACGCAGTATTTT	CASSQELQGSTDTQYF
TRBD2	TRBJ2-5	.	TRBV20-1	TGCAGTGCTAGCACCGGACTAGTCGGAGGGACCCAGTACTTC	CSASTGLVGGTQYF